This TCR beta chain was sequenced for a study of type 1 regulatory T cells. This clonotype has more than one count but fewer than ten. It may be a read error: a sequence one base away is much more abundant. The CDR3 length is 11 residues. Germline V gives CDR1 KGHSH, CDR2 LQKENI. TCRdb reprocessed the reads with MiXCR, giving one entry per CDR3 protein. In the table there are about 19,000 distinct CDR3 sequences, more than 8.5% of which are singletons. This chain connects TRBV18 to TRBJ2-1; 7 bases agree with TRBD2. Source material: CD4+ T cells, either the whole sample or a sorted fraction (not recorded which). This receptor was taken from a human donor in good health. The CDR3 is CASQEGRERFF. The DNA of the CDR3 is TGTGCCAGTCAGGAGGGGAGGGAGCGGTTCTTC.